This TCR beta chain was profiled in a study of T cells in Graves' hyperthyroidism and ophthalmopathy. The V gene end was trimmed by 6 bases and the J gene end by 7 bases; junction bases not matched to a gene: 13. The germline CDR1 and CDR2 sequences are DFQATT and SNEGSKA (reference sequence). The CDR3 extends over 14 amino acids. The CDR3 regions of TCR beta were amplified from RNA transcripts. HTBI primers were employed in a first-round RT-PCR of the TCR CDR3. TCRdb independently ran MiXCR on the multiplex PCR reads; one entry per CDR3 protein. This sample has approximately 400,000 distinct CDR3 sequences, with around an eighth found just once. Study-wide points: Clonotypes that were expanded in thyroid above 0.001 mostly appeared in blood too.

Of note for this clonotype: Its matching antigen is unknown. A much larger clone is a single base away; this may be a read error.

Exclusion of patients followed from uncontrolled infection, other autoimmune disease, pregnancy or lactation. Isolation of PBMCs was performed on 10 ml fresh peripheral blood. The chain joins TRBV20-1 to TRBJ2-7; TRBD2 matches 9 bases. The TCR originated in a man aged 50-59 years with Graves' ophthalmopathy. The material sequenced was blood. This CDR3 reads CSAEAGGPSGEQYF. CDR3 bases: TGCAGTGCCGAAGCGGGAGGCCCGTCGGGGGAGCAGTACTTC.